The 12 T cell receptor beta chains below come from one sample, sequenced in a study of blood T cell repertoires in COVID-19. Sequencing was performed with immunoSEQ multiplex PCR; in TCRdb, only in-frame clones are kept and a portion is missing. Among about 260,000 clones listed, approximately 90% were seen once. The sample comprised PBMCs or T cells enriched from blood (not recorded which). These receptors all stem from a man in his fifties who had been exposed to COVID-19.

The chain is built from TRBV5-4 and TRBJ2-3; possible D gene TRBD1, 6 bases. The V end lost 0 bases, the J end lost 6 bases, and 14 bases lay between the germline ends. Per germline, CDR1 SGHNT and CDR2 YYREEE (reference sequence). This CDR3 spans 15 amino acids. In DNA, the CDR3 is TGTGCCAGCAGCTTGGCCTCAGGGGCGCGGGATACGCAGTATTTT. Amino acid sequence: CASSLASGARDTQYF.

The chain has TRBV7-9 and TRBJ2-7; the match to TRBD1 covers 7 bases. V lost 5 bases, J lost 5 bases, and 18 bases stayed unmatched. CDR1 is SEHNR and CDR2 is FQNEAQ in the germline V gene (reference sequence). The length of the CDR3 is 17 residues. CDR3 in amino acids: CASSPAPDREISDEQYF. The CDR3 region has the DNA TGTGCCAGCAGCCCGGCTCCAGACAGGGAAATTTCCGACGAGCAGTACTTC.

This clone appeared once. This chain uses TRBV11-3 with TRBJ2-5; D is undetermined. This CDR3 region has 14 residues. Per the germline V gene, CDR1 is SGHNT and CDR2 is YENEEA. The CDR3 nucleotides are TGTGCATCGTCCGTACAGACGCGACGGGAGACCCAGTACTTC. Its translation: CASSVQTRRETQYF. The full variable domain, rest sourced from reference TRBV11-3 and TRBJ2-5, is EAGVVQSPRYKIIEKKQPVAFWCNPISGHNTLYWYLQNLGQGPELLIRYENEEAVDDSQLPKDRFSAERLKGVDSTLKIQPAELGDSAVYLCASSVQTRRETQYFGPGTRLLVL.

A remark on this clone: The same CDR3 can be traced to other DNA sequences in this sample. This chain uses TRBV28 with TRBJ1-2; D remains ambiguous. The V and J ends lost 1 base and 5 bases respectively, with 5 bases between them. Germline assignment: CDR1 MDHEN and CDR2 SYDVKM. The CDR3 covers 12 residues. CDR3 in DNA: TGTGCCAGCAGTTTATCCGGGTATGGCTACACCTTC. It yields the protein CASSLSGYGYTF.

This sequence joins TRBV7-3 and TRBJ2-1, with 10 bases lining up with TRBD2. The CDR3 extends over 15 amino acids. V was pared by 6 bases and J by 9 bases, with 11 bases of the junction left unmatched. CDR1 is SGHTA and CDR2 is FQGTGA in the germline V gene. The CDR3 is CASSASGRASGEQFF. The CDR3 DNA follows: TGTGCCAGCAGTGCCAGCGGGAGGGCCTCGGGTGAGCAGTTCTTC. Full variable domain (rest looked up from reference TRBV7-3 and TRBJ2-1): GAGVSQTPSNKVTEKGKYVELRCDPISGHTALYWYRQSLGQGPEFLIYFQGTGAADDSGLPNDRFFAVRPEGSVSTLKIQRTERGDSAVYLCASSASGRASGEQFFGPGTRLTVL.

The chain uses TRBV4-1 and TRBJ1-4; D unclear. The germline V and J ends were trimmed by 0 bases and 8 bases, with 13 bases remaining between them. Germline V gene data show CDR1 as MGHRA and CDR2 as YSYEKL. The CDR3 length is 15 residues. This CDR3 is CASSQEARRLEKLFF. For the CDR3, the DNA is TGCGCCAGCAGCCAAGAAGCGAGACGTCTCGAAAAACTGTTTTTT.

The chain has TRBV11-2 and TRBJ2-1; D possibly corresponds to TRBD1 (5 bases). V gave up 5 bases and J gave up 6 bases, with 20 bases separating them. The CDR3 consists of 16 residues. Looked up from germline, CDR1 is SGHAT and CDR2 is FQNNGV. CDR3 nucleotides: TGTGCCAGCAGCCCAGCAGGGAACGGGCAGATCAATGAGCAGTTCTTC. Protein: CASSPAGNGQINEQFF.

The chain carries TRBV3-1 (or the pseudogene TRBV3-2) and TRBJ2-1; tentatively, D is TRBD1 (5 bases). V lost 3 bases, J lost 4 bases, and 16 bases lay in between. This CDR3 spans 16 amino acids. Germline CDR1 LGHDT, CDR2 YNNKEL (reference sequence). The CDR3 loop is CASSQGLTEIYNEQFF. The CDR3 DNA sequence: TGTGCCAGCAGCCAGGGCTTGACAGAAATTTACAATGAGCAGTTCTTC.

This clone was detected once. The chain recombines TRBV5-6 with TRBJ2-1, with 7 nucleotides matching TRBD1. The V gene's germline CDR1 is SGHDT and CDR2 YYEEEE. Trimming cost V 0 bases and J 7 bases; bases outside gene matches: 4. CDR3 length: 14 amino acids. The CDR3 spells CASSLVQGFNEQFF. CDR3 sequence (DNA): TGTGCCAGCAGCTTGGTACAGGGGTTTAATGAGCAGTTCTTC.

The chain recombines TRBV19 with TRBJ2-1; 10 nucleotides match TRBD1. This CDR3 is built from 14 residues. From germline, CDR1 is LNHDA and CDR2 SQIVND (reference sequence). The trim removed 10 bases at V and 3 bases at J, leaving 6 bases unmatched. The DNA for the CDR3 is TGTGCCACCTCGACAGGGGGCTACTACAATGAGCAGTTCTTC. Protein sequence: CATSTGGYYNEQFF.

The rearrangement links TRBV19 to TRBJ2-1, with 7 bases fitting TRBD2. This CDR3 contains 15 residues. V lost 2 bases to trimming and J lost 4 bases; unmatched junction nucleotides: 5. Germline CDR1 LNHDA, CDR2 SQIVND (reference sequence). The CDR3: CASSIRDYFYNEQFF. Written as DNA, the CDR3 is TGTGCCAGTAGTATACGGGACTACTTTTACAATGAGCAGTTCTTC.

The V gene is TRBV6-1, the J gene TRBJ2-1, with TRBD2 as a possible D gene (7 bases). CDR1 is MNHNS and CDR2 is SASEGT in the germline V gene. The length of the CDR3 is 17 residues. V lost 0 bases and J 2 bases, leaving 14 bases between the germline ends. The CDR3 nucleotides are TGTGCCAGCAGTGAAGCGGCGGGGGCGCGGACCTACAATGAGCAGTTCTTC. Translating it yields CASSEAAGARTYNEQFF.